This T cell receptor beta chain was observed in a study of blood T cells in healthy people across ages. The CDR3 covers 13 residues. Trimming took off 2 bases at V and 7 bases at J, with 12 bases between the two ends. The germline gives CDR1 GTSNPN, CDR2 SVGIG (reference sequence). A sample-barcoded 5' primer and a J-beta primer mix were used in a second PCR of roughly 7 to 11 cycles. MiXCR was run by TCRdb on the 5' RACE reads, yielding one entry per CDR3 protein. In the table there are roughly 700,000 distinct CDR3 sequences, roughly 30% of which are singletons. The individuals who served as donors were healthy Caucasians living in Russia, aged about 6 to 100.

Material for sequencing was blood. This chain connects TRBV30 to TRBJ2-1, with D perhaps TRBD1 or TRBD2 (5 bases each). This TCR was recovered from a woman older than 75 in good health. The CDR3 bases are TGTGCCTGGAGTCGCTCGGGACCGAATGAGCAGTTCTTC. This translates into CAWSRSGPNEQFF.